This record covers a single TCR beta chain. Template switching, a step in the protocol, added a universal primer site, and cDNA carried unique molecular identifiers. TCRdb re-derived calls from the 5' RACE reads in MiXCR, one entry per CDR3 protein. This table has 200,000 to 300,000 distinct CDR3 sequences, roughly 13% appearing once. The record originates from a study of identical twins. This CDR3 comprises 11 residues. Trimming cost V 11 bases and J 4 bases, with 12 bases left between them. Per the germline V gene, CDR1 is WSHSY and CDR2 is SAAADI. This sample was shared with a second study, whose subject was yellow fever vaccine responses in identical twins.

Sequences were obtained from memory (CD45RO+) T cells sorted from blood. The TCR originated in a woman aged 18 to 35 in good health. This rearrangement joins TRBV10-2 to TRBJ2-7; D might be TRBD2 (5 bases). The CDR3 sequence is CAASEGYEQYF. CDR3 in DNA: TGCGCCGCTTCAGAGGGTTACGAGCAGTACTTC.